Shown below are 2 T cell receptor beta chains from a single sample sequenced in a study of spatial heterogeneity in lung cancer. In TCRdb, the 5' RACE reads were re-called with MiXCR into one record per CDR3 protein. The sample shows some 50,000 distinct CDR3 sequences, roughly 7.2% of them seen only once. Stated time point: sample taken at primary tumor resection. Sequencing was performed on whole RNA extracted from tumor and nontumor lung tissue, or from frozen PBMC, and the material was left unsorted. Source: PBMCs, taken at surgery. The receptors were gathered from a female donor with early-stage non-small cell lung cancer.

This clonotype has a handful of counts. The J gene is TRBJ2-1, the V gene TRBV2; perhaps TRBD2 as D (7 bases). Germline V gene sequence: CDR1 SNHLY, CDR2 FYNNEI. The CDR3 sequence is 15 residues long. The V gene lost 3 bases and the J gene lost 3 bases, with 12 bases spanning the gap. The CDR3 region has the DNA TGTGCCAGCAGTGAGCGCGGGGGCCGCTACAATGAGCAGTTCTTC. As protein: CASSERGGRYNEQFF.

This clonotype showed up many times. The chain is built from TRBV6-5 and TRBJ1-6; D ambiguous. V was trimmed by 0 bases and J by 14 bases, leaving 20 bases between them. This CDR3 is 16 amino acids long. Germline V gives CDR1 MNHEY, CDR2 SVGAGI. In nucleotides, the CDR3 is TGTGCCAGCAGTTACTCGAATTCTCTGGACCCGAAGGCCCTCCACTTT. Translating gives CASSYSNSLDPKALHF.